These T cell receptor beta chains were read from a single sample in a study of blood T cell repertoires in COVID-19. The data were produced by immunoSEQ multiplex PCR, yet TCRdb's version contains in-frame clones alone and is incomplete. The sample has under 300,000 clones, around 84% seen once; the top ten hold roughly 6.7%. Sample: PBMCs or T cells enriched from blood (not recorded which). The receptor set was obtained from a woman aged 45-59 years who had been exposed to COVID-19. Both conserved end residues are part of each CDR3. Each record gives: D gene, J gene, V gene, clone size, CDR3 protein, CDR3 DNA. The D gene is left open where the match is weak. Part of the rows lack a size; the others show once, few, many or a class for expanded clones.

D gene: .
J gene: TRBJ1-5
V gene: TRBV27
clone size: .
CDR3 protein: CASSAGAGNQPQHF
CDR3 DNA: TGTGCCAGCAGTGCAGGGGCGGGCAATCAGCCCCAGCATTTT

D gene: .
J gene: TRBJ2-1
V gene: TRBV15
clone size: .
CDR3 protein: CATSRDRVKNEQFF
CDR3 DNA: TGTGCCACCAGCAGAGACAGGGTTAAAAATGAGCAGTTCTTC

D gene: TRBD2
J gene: TRBJ2-5
V gene: TRBV10-2
clone size: .
CDR3 protein: CASGGGPQETQYF
CDR3 DNA: TGCGCCAGCGGCGGGGGGCCCCAAGAGACCCAGTACTTC

D gene: TRBD1
J gene: TRBJ1-1
V gene: TRBV6-5
clone size: .
CDR3 protein: CASSPRGLNTEAFF
CDR3 DNA: TGTGCCAGCAGTCCCAGGGGGCTGAACACTGAAGCTTTCTTT

D gene: TRBD1
J gene: TRBJ2-2
V gene: TRBV10-3
clone size: .
CDR3 protein: CATRQGVSTGELFF
CDR3 DNA: TGTGCCACCCGACAGGGGGTGAGCACCGGGGAGCTGTTTTTT

D gene: .
J gene: TRBJ2-3
V gene: TRBV7-2
clone size: .
CDR3 protein: CASSPQGLSTDTQYF
CDR3 DNA: TGTGCCAGCAGCCCCCAGGGCCTTAGCACAGATACGCAGTATTTT

D gene: TRBD2
J gene: TRBJ2-7
V gene: TRBV10-3
clone size: .
CDR3 protein: CAGSSGEGNEQYF
CDR3 DNA: TGTGCCGGATCTAGCGGGGAGGGAAACGAGCAGTACTTC

D gene: .
J gene: TRBJ2-5
V gene: TRBV21-1
clone size: .
CDR3 protein: CALGRGRETQYF
CDR3 DNA: TGTGCTCTCGGGAGGGGTAGAGAGACCCAGTACTTC

D gene: .
J gene: TRBJ1-1
V gene: TRBV5-1
clone size: .
CDR3 protein: CASSLGGMNTEAFF
CDR3 DNA: TGCGCCAGCAGCTTAGGCGGAATGAACACTGAAGCTTTCTTT

D gene: TRBD2
J gene: TRBJ2-7
V gene: TRBV4-3
clone size: .
CDR3 protein: CASSQELGGTPREQYF
CDR3 DNA: TGCGCCAGCAGCCAAGAACTCGGGGGGACGCCTCGCGAGCAGTACTTC

D gene: TRBD2
J gene: TRBJ2-3
V gene: TRBV20-1
clone size: .
CDR3 protein: CSASRRGGAADTQYF
CDR3 DNA: TGCAGTGCTAGTCGGCGCGGGGGGGCGGCAGATACGCAGTATTTT

D gene: .
J gene: TRBJ1-1
V gene: TRBV4-1
clone size: .
CDR3 protein: CASSHPNRVDTEAFF
CDR3 DNA: TGCGCCAGCAGCCACCCTAACAGGGTGGACACTGAAGCTTTCTTT

D gene: .
J gene: TRBJ2-3
V gene: TRBV30
clone size: .
CDR3 protein: CAWSVTGVDTQYF
CDR3 DNA: TGTGCCTGGAGTGTAACGGGGGTAGATACGCAGTATTTT

D gene: TRBD1
J gene: TRBJ2-4
V gene: TRBV6-6
clone size: .
CDR3 protein: CASSSQGNIQYF
CDR3 DNA: TGTGCCAGCAGTTCACAGGGGAACATTCAGTACTTC

D gene: .
J gene: TRBJ1-1
V gene: TRBV5-1
clone size: .
CDR3 protein: CASSLDGATEAFF
CDR3 DNA: TGCGCCAGCAGCTTGGATGGGGCCACTGAAGCTTTCTTT

D gene: .
J gene: TRBJ1-3
V gene: TRBV18
clone size: once
CDR3 protein: CASSPRDTSSGNTIYF
CDR3 DNA: TGTGCCAGCTCACCTCGGGACACCTCCTCTGGAAACACCATATATTTT

D gene: .
J gene: TRBJ1-1
V gene: TRBV18
clone size: .
CDR3 protein: CASSLDSGAFF
CDR3 DNA: TGTGCCAGCTCACTAGATTCAGGAGCTTTCTTT

D gene: .
J gene: TRBJ1-1
V gene: TRBV20-1
clone size: .
CDR3 protein: CSARLTGEAFF
CDR3 DNA: TGCAGTGCTAGACTCACAGGAGAAGCTTTCTTT

D gene: TRBD2
J gene: TRBJ2-5
V gene: TRBV29-1
clone size: few
CDR3 protein: CSVEDPLAGAIQETQYF
CDR3 DNA: TGCAGCGTTGAAGATCCCCTAGCGGGGGCCATCCAAGAGACCCAGTACTTC

D gene: .
J gene: TRBJ1-2
V gene: TRBV10-3
clone size: .
CDR3 protein: CAITQGSNYGYTF
CDR3 DNA: TGTGCCATCACACAGGGTAGTAACTATGGCTACACCTTC

D gene: .
J gene: TRBJ1-1
V gene: TRBV9
clone size: .
CDR3 protein: CASSFSDTLTEAFF
CDR3 DNA: TGTGCCAGCAGCTTCTCTGACACTCTCACTGAAGCTTTCTTT

D gene: TRBD1
J gene: TRBJ2-7
V gene: TRBV14
clone size: few
CDR3 protein: CASSPGTDLYEQYF
CDR3 DNA: TGTGCCAGCAGCCCCGGGACAGACCTCTACGAGCAGTACTTC

D gene: TRBD1
J gene: TRBJ1-1
V gene: TRBV19
clone size: .
CDR3 protein: CASGQGRAFF
CDR3 DNA: TGTGCCAGTGGACAGGGCCGAGCTTTCTTT

D gene: TRBD1
J gene: TRBJ1-1
V gene: TRBV5-8
clone size: .
CDR3 protein: CASSLARGQGTEAFF
CDR3 DNA: TGTGCCAGCAGCTTGGCCAGGGGGCAAGGGACTGAAGCTTTCTTT

D gene: TRBD2
J gene: TRBJ2-1
V gene: TRBV3-1/TRBV3-2
clone size: .
CDR3 protein: CASSRGLAGKQFF
CDR3 DNA: TGTGCCAGCAGCCGAGGACTAGCGGGGAAGCAGTTCTTC

D gene: .
J gene: TRBJ1-4
V gene: TRBV5-8
clone size: .
CDR3 protein: CASSLRLGHEKLFF
CDR3 DNA: TGTGCCAGCAGCTTGAGGTTGGGGCATGAAAAACTGTTTTTT

D gene: .
J gene: TRBJ2-2
V gene: TRBV10-2
clone size: .
CDR3 protein: CASSEFGAGELFF
CDR3 DNA: TGCGCCAGCAGTGAGTTCGGGGCCGGGGAGCTGTTTTTT

D gene: .
J gene: TRBJ1-1
V gene: TRBV18
clone size: once
CDR3 protein: CASSPSTGLTEAFF
CDR3 DNA: TGTGCCAGCTCACCCTCCACAGGGCTAACTGAAGCTTTCTTT

D gene: TRBD2
J gene: TRBJ2-1
V gene: TRBV29-1
clone size: once
CDR3 protein: CSVERQRGGLNEQFF
CDR3 DNA: TGCAGCGTTGAACGGCAGCGGGGGGGCCTAAATGAGCAGTTCTTC

D gene: .
J gene: TRBJ2-3
V gene: TRBV25-1
clone size: .
CDR3 protein: CASSEFYTDTQYF
CDR3 DNA: TGTGCCAGCAGTGAATTCTACACAGATACGCAGTATTTT

D gene: .
J gene: TRBJ2-3
V gene: TRBV9
clone size: .
CDR3 protein: CASSVDRVDTQYF
CDR3 DNA: TGTGCCAGCAGCGTAGATCGGGTAGATACGCAGTATTTT

D gene: TRBD1
J gene: TRBJ2-2
V gene: TRBV25-1
clone size: .
CDR3 protein: CASTRGRDTGELFF
CDR3 DNA: TGTGCCAGCACCAGGGGGCGAGACACCGGGGAGCTGTTTTTT

D gene: TRBD2
J gene: TRBJ2-2
V gene: TRBV5-1
clone size: .
CDR3 protein: CASGFLAGGGELFF
CDR3 DNA: TGCGCCAGCGGATTCCTAGCGGGGGGCGGGGAGCTGTTTTTT

D gene: TRBD2
J gene: TRBJ2-7
V gene: TRBV12-3/TRBV12-4
clone size: .
CDR3 protein: CASSAGGKVVQYF
CDR3 DNA: TGTGCCAGCAGCGCGGGGGGGAAGGTCGTACAGTACTTC

D gene: TRBD1
J gene: TRBJ1-2
V gene: TRBV24-1
clone size: .
CDR3 protein: CATSDAGGPNYGYTF
CDR3 DNA: TGTGCCACCAGTGACGCAGGGGGGCCTAACTATGGCTACACCTTC

D gene: .
J gene: TRBJ1-2
V gene: TRBV18
clone size: .
CDR3 protein: CASSSILTPKQGGYTF
CDR3 DNA: TGTGCCAGCTCGTCAATTCTGACACCAAAGCAGGGAGGCTACACCTTC

D gene: .
J gene: TRBJ1-2
V gene: TRBV19
clone size: .
CDR3 protein: CASSMVGLGSDGYTF
CDR3 DNA: TGTGCCAGTAGTATGGTGGGGCTGGGTTCGGATGGCTACACCTTC

D gene: TRBD1
J gene: TRBJ1-2
V gene: TRBV19
clone size: .
CDR3 protein: CASRSKDRGIGYTF
CDR3 DNA: TGTGCCAGTAGATCTAAGGACAGGGGGATCGGCTACACCTTC

D gene: TRBD2
J gene: TRBJ2-7
V gene: TRBV7-2
clone size: .
CDR3 protein: CASSFWRGGQNEQYF
CDR3 DNA: TGTGCCAGCAGCTTTTGGCGGGGGGGCCAGAACGAGCAGTACTTC

D gene: .
J gene: TRBJ1-1
V gene: TRBV6-5
clone size: .
CDR3 protein: CASSYSQGSTEAFF
CDR3 DNA: TGTGCCAGCAGTTACTCTCAGGGGAGCACTGAAGCTTTCTTT

D gene: .
J gene: TRBJ2-3
V gene: TRBV28
clone size: few
CDR3 protein: CASSRFPSAQYF
CDR3 DNA: TGTGCCAGCAGTCGCTTCCCCAGTGCGCAGTATTTT

D gene: TRBD1
J gene: TRBJ1-2
V gene: TRBV27
clone size: .
CDR3 protein: CASSSLPGQGMGYTF
CDR3 DNA: TGTGCCAGCAGTTCCTTACCGGGACAGGGGATGGGCTACACCTTC

D gene: TRBD2
J gene: TRBJ2-2
V gene: TRBV7-2
clone size: .
CDR3 protein: CASSIAGAANTGELFF
CDR3 DNA: TGTGCCAGCAGCATAGCGGGGGCCGCGAACACCGGGGAGCTGTTTTTT

D gene: .
J gene: TRBJ1-5
V gene: TRBV19
clone size: few
CDR3 protein: CASRSGVTNQPQHF
CDR3 DNA: TGTGCCAGTAGGTCCGGGGTTACTAATCAGCCCCAGCATTTT

D gene: TRBD1
J gene: TRBJ1-5
V gene: TRBV19
clone size: .
CDR3 protein: CASSTLNRGASQPQHF
CDR3 DNA: TGTGCCAGTAGTACCTTAAACAGGGGTGCCAGTCAGCCCCAGCATTTT

D gene: .
J gene: TRBJ1-2
V gene: TRBV18
clone size: .
CDR3 protein: CASTDKGPPGGYGHTF
CDR3 DNA: TGTGCCAGCACCGATAAAGGGCCTCCAGGAGGGTATGGCCACACCTTC

D gene: .
J gene: TRBJ2-2
V gene: TRBV5-1
clone size: .
CDR3 protein: CASSRTGEAGELFF
CDR3 DNA: TGCGCCAGCAGTCGTACAGGGGAGGCCGGGGAGCTGTTTTTT

D gene: TRBD1
J gene: TRBJ1-2
V gene: TRBV7-9
clone size: .
CDR3 protein: CASSRQGGYGYTF
CDR3 DNA: TGTGCCAGCAGCCGACAGGGGGGCTATGGCTACACCTTC

D gene: TRBD1
J gene: TRBJ1-1
V gene: TRBV28
clone size: .
CDR3 protein: CASREDRGNTEAFF
CDR3 DNA: TGTGCCAGCAGAGAAGACAGGGGGAACACTGAAGCTTTCTTT

D gene: .
J gene: TRBJ2-1
V gene: TRBV11-2
clone size: few
CDR3 protein: CASSLAVSYNEQFF
CDR3 DNA: TGTGCCAGCAGCTTGGCGGTTTCCTACAATGAGCAGTTCTTC

D gene: .
J gene: TRBJ2-3
V gene: TRBV5-1
clone size: few
CDR3 protein: CASSLLADTDTQYF
CDR3 DNA: TGCGCCAGCAGCTTGCTAGCAGACACAGATACGCAGTATTTT

D gene: TRBD1
J gene: TRBJ1-3
V gene: TRBV7-7
clone size: .
CDR3 protein: CASSQGWGQGPHSGNTIYF
CDR3 DNA: TGTGCCAGCAGCCAAGGATGGGGACAGGGCCCACACTCTGGAAACACCATATATTTT

D gene: TRBD2
J gene: TRBJ2-1
V gene: TRBV10-3
clone size: few
CDR3 protein: CAIRGRTSPSSYNEQFF
CDR3 DNA: TGTGCCATCAGGGGTCGGACTAGCCCGAGCTCCTACAATGAGCAGTTCTTC